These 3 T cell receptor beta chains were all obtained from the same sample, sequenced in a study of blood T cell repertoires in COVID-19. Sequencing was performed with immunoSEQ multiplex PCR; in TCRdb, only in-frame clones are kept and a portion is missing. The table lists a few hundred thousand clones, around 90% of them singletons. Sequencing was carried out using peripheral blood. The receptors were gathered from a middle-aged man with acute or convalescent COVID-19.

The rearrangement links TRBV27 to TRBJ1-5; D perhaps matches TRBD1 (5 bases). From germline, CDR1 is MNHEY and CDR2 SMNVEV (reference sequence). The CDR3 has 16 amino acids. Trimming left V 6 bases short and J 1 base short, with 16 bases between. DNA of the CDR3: TGTGCCAGCAGGCGTGGATCGGGGGTGAGCAATCAGCCCCAGCATTTT. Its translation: CASRRGSGVSNQPQHF.

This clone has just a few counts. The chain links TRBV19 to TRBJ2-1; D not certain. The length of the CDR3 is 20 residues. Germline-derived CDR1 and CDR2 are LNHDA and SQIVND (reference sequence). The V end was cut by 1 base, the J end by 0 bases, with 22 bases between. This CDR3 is CASSIGPLARSVNSYNEQFF. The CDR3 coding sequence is TGTGCCAGTAGTATAGGCCCCCTGGCGAGGAGCGTAAACTCCTACAATGAGCAGTTCTTC.

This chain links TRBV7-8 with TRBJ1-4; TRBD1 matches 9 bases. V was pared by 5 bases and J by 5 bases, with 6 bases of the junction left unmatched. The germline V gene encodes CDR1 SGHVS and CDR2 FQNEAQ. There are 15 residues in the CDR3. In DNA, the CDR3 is TGTGCCAGCAGCCCGCGGGACAGGGCAAATGAAAAACTGTTTTTT. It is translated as CASSPRDRANEKLFF.